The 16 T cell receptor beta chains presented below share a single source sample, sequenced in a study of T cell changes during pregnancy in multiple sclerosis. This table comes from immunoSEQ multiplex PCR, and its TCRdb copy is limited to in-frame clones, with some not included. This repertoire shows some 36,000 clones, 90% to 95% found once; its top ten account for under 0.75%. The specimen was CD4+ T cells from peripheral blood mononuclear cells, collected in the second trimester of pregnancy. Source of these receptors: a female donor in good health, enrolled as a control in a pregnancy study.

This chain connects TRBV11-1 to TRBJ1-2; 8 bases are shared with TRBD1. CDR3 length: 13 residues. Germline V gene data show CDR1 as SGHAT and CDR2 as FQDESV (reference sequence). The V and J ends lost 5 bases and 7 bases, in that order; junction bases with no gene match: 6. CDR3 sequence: CASSPRGLGGYTF. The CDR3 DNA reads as TGTGCCAGCAGCCCCAGGGGGCTGGGTGGCTACACCTTC.

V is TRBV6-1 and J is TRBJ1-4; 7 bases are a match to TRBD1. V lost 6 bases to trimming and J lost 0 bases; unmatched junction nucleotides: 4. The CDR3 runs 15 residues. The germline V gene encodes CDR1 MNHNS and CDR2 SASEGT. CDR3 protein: CASRSTGATNEKLFF. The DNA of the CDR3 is TGTGCCAGCAGATCAACAGGGGCAACTAATGAAAAACTGTTTTTT.

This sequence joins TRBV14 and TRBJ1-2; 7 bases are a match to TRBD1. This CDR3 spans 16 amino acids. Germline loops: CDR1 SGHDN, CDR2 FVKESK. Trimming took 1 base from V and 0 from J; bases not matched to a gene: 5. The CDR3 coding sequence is TGTGCCAGCAGCCAAGGTCGGGGGACAGCTAACTATGGCTACACCTTC. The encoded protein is CASSQGRGTANYGYTF.

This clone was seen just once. The CDR3 coding sequence is TGCGCCAGCAGCCTGAGGGTCAGGCCCCAAGAGACCCAGTACTTC. Amino acids: CASSLRVRPQETQYF. The V call is TRBV5-1, the J call TRBJ2-5, with D tentatively TRBD2 (5 bases). This CDR3 contains 15 residues. V was trimmed by 4 bases and J by 1 base, leaving 14 bases between them. Germline assignment: CDR1 SGHRS and CDR2 YFSETQ.

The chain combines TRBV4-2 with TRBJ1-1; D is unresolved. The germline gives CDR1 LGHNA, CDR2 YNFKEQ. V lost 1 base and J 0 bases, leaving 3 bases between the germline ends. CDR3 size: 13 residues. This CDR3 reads CASSQAVNTEAFF. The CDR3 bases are TGTGCCAGCAGCCAAGCAGTGAACACTGAAGCTTTCTTT.

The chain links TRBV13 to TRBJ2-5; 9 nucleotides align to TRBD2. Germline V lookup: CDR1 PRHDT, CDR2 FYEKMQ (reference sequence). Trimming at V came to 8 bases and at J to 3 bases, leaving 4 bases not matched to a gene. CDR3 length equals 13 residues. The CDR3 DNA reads TGTGCCAGCCGGCGGGGGGGAAAAGAGACCCAGTACTTC. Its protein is CASRRGGKETQYF.

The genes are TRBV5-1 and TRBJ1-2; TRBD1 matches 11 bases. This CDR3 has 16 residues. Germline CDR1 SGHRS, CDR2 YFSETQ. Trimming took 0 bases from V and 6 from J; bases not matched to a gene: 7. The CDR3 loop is CASSLGGQGASDGYTF. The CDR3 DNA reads TGCGCCAGCAGCTTGGGCGGACAGGGGGCGTCGGATGGCTACACCTTC.

CDR3 coding DNA: TGTGCCAGCAGCGTAGAACAGATGAACACTGAAGCTTTCTTT. It is translated as CASSVEQMNTEAFF. The V call is TRBV9, the J call TRBJ1-1; D gene ambiguous. V was cut by 0 bases and J by 0 bases, with 6 bases left in between. This CDR3 is 14 amino acids long. CDR1 is SGDLS and CDR2 is YYNGEE in the germline V gene.

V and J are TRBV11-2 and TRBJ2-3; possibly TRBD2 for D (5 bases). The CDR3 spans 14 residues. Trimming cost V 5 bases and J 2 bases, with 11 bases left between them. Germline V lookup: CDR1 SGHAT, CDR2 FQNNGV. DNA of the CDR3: TGTGCCAGCAGCCCAACTAGGTACACAGATACGCAGTATTTT. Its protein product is CASSPTRYTDTQYF.

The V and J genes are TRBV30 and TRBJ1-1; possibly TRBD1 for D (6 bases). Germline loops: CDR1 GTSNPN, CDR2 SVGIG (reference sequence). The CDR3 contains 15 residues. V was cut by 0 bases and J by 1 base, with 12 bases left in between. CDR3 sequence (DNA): TGTGCCTGGAGTGTTGGGGGGGCAGGGAACACTGAAGCTTTCTTT. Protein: CAWSVGGAGNTEAFF.

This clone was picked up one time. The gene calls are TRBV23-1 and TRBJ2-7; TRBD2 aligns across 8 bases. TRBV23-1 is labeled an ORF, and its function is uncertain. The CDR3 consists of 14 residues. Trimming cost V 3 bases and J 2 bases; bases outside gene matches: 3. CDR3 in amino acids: CASSHGGGPYEQYF. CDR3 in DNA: TGCGCCAGCAGTCACGGGGGGGGGCCCTACGAGCAGTACTTC.

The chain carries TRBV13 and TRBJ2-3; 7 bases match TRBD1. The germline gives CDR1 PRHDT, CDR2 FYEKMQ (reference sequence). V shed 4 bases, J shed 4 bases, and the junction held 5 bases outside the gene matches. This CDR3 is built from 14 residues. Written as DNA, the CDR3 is TGTGCCAGCAGCTCATCCCAGGGGGCAGATACGCAGTATTTT. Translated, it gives CASSSSQGADTQYF.

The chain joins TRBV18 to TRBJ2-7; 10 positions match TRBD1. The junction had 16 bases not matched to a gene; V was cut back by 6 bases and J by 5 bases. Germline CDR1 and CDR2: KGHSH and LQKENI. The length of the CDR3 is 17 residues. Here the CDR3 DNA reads TGTGCCAGCTCCCCGCGTAATTCGGGACAGGGGTCCCACGAGCAGTACTTC. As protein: CASSPRNSGQGSHEQYF.

DNA for the CDR3: TGCGCCAGCGGGAACGTGGCTAGCGGTGCGACAGATACGCAGTATTTT. This codes for CASGNVASGATDTQYF. The chain uses TRBV5-1 and TRBJ2-3; 7 bases are a match to TRBD2. Trimming took 7 bases from V and 3 from J; bases not matched to a gene: 14. From germline, CDR1 is SGHRS and CDR2 YFSETQ. This CDR3 has 16 amino acids.

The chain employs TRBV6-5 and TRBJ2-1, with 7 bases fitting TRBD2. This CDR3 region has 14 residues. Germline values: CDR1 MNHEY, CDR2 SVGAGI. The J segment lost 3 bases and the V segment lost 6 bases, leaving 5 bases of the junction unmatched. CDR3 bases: TGTGCCAGCAGCAGGGACTACCTCTACAATGAGCAGTTCTTC. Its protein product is CASSRDYLYNEQFF.

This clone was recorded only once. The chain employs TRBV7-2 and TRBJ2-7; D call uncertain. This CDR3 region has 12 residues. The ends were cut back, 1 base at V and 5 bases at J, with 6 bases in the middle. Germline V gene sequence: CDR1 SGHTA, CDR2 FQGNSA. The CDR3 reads CASSLESHEQYF. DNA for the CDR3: TGTGCCAGCAGCTTAGAAAGCCACGAGCAGTACTTC.